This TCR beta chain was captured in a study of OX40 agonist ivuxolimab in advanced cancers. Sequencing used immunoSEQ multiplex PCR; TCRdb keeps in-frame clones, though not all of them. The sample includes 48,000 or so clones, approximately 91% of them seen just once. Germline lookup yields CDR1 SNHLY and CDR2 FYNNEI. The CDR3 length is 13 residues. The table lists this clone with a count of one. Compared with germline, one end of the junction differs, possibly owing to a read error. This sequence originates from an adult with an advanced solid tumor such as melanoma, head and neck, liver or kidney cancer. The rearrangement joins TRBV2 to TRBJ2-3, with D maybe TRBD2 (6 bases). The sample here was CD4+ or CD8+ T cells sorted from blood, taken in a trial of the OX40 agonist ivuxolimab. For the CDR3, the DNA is TGTGCCAGGAGTGGTTGGGACTCAGATACGCAGTATTTT. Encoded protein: CARSGWDSDTQYF.